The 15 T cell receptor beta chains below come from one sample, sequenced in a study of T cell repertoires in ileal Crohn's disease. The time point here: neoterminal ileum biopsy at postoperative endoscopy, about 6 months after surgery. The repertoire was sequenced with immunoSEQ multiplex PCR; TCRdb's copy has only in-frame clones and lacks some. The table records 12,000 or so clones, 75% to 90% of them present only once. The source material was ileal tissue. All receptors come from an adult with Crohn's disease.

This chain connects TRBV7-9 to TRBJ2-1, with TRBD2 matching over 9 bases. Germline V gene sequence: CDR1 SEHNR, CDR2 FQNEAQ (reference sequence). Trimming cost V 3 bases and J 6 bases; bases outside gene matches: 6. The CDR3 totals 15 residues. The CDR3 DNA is TGTGCCAGCAGCTTCGGACTAGCGTCAGCCAATGAGCAGTTCTTC. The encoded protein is CASSFGLASANEQFF.

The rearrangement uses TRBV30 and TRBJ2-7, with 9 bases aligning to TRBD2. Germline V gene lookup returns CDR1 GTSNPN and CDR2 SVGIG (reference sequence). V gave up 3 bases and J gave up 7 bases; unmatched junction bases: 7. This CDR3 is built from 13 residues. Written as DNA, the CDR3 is TGTGCCTGGAGGGGCCCACTAGCGGGTGAGCAGTACTTC. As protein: CAWRGPLAGEQYF.

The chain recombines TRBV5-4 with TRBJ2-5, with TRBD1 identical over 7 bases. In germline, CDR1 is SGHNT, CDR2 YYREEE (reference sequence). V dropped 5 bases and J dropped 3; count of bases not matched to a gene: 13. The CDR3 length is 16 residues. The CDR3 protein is CASRSGPGTDEETQYF. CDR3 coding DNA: TGTGCCAGCAGATCGGGCCCAGGGACAGATGAAGAGACCCAGTACTTC.

The CDR3 DNA follows: TGTGCCAGCAGCTCCCAAGCGGGCGTCAATGAGCAGTTCTTC. Protein: CASSSQAGVNEQFF. J is TRBJ2-1 and V is TRBV11-3; D is possibly TRBD2 (6 bases). The length of the CDR3 is 14 residues. Germline-derived CDR1 and CDR2 are SGHNT and YENEEA. Trimming removed 4 bases at V and 6 bases at J, with 13 bases between. Together with reference TRBV11-3 and TRBJ2-1, the CDR3 gives the full variable domain: EAGVVQSPRYKIIEKKQPVAFWCNPISGHNTLYWYLQNLGQGPELLIRYENEEAVDDSQLPKDRFSAERLKGVDSTLKIQPAELGDSAVYLCASSSQAGVNEQFFGPGTRLTVL.

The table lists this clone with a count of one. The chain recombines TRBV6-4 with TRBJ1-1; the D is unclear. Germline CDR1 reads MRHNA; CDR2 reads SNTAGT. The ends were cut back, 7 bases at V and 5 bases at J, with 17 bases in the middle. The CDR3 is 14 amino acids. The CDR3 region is CASTRFSGRTEAFF. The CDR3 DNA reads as TGTGCCAGCACCCGATTTTCGGGGAGGACTGAAGCTTTCTTT.

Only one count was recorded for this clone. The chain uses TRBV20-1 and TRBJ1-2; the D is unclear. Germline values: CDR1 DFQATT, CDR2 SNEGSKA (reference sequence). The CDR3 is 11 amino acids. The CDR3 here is CSQIQAYGYTF. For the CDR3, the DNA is TGCAGCCAAATTCAGGCCTATGGCTACACCTTC.

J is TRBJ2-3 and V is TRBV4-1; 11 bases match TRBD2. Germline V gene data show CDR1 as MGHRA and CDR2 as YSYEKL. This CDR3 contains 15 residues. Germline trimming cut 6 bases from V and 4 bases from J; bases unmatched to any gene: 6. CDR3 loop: CASRPTSGAPDTQYF. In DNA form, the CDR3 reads TGCGCCAGCAGACCGACTAGCGGGGCCCCAGATACGCAGTATTTT.

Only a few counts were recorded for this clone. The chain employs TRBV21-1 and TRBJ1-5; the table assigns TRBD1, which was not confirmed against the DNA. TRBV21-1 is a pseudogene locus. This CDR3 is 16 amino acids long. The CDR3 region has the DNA TGTGCCAGCAGCAGGGGGACAGGGGAAAGGTATCAGCCCCAGCATTTT. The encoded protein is CASSRGTGERYQPQHF.

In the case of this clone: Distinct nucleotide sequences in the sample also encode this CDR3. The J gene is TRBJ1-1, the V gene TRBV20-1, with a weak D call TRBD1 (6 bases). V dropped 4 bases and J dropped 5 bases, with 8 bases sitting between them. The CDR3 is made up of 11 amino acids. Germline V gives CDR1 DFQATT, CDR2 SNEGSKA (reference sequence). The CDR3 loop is CSAIRGTEAFF. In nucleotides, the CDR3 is TGCAGTGCTATTAGGGGGACTGAAGCTTTCTTT.

In DNA, the CDR3 is TGTGCCAGCAGTGAGGACAACTCTGGGGCCAACGTCCTGACTTTC. It translates to CASSEDNSGANVLTF. The rearrangement uses TRBV6-4 and TRBJ2-6; a weak D match, TRBD1 (5 bases). Germline CDR1 is MRHNA and CDR2 is SNTAGT. The V gene lost 3 bases and the J gene lost 0 bases, with 6 bases spanning the gap. This CDR3 is 15 amino acids long.

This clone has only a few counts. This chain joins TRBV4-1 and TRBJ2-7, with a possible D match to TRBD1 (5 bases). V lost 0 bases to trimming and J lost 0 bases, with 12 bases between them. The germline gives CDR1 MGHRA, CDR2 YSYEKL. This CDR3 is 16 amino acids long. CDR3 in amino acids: CASSQETPGFSYEQYF. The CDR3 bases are TGCGCCAGCAGCCAAGAAACCCCAGGGTTCTCCTACGAGCAGTACTTC.

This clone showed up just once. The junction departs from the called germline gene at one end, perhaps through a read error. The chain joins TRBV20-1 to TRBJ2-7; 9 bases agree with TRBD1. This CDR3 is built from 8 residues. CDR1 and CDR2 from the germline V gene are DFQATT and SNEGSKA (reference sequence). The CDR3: CSGDREGF. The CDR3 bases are TGCAGTGGGGACAGGGAAGGTTTC.

CDR3 sequence: CASSRRVGGEKLFF. The CDR3 coding sequence is TGTGCCAGCAGTCGCAGGGTGGGAGGTGAAAAACTGTTTTTT. The J gene is TRBJ1-4, the V gene TRBV27; a possible D gene is TRBD1 (5 bases). V was cut by 5 bases and J by 7 bases, with 14 bases left in between. The CDR3 has 14 amino acids. CDR1 is MNHEY and CDR2 is SMNVEV in the germline V gene (reference sequence).

The DNA for the CDR3 is TGTGCCAGCAGCTCGCTCGGGGGTGTTAACACCGGGGAGCTGTTTTTT. Translation: CASSSLGGVNTGELFF. The chain is built from TRBV6-6 and TRBJ2-2; D possibly corresponds to TRBD2 (6 bases). CDR1 and CDR2 from the germline V gene are MNHNY and SVGAGI (reference sequence). V lost 6 bases and J lost 2, with 16 bases in between. CDR3 length: 16 amino acids.

The CDR3 protein is CASSYTGDTQYF. CDR3 nucleotide sequence: TGTGCCAGCAGTTATACGGGGGATACGCAGTATTTT. The chain joins TRBV6-5 to TRBJ2-3, with D maybe TRBD2 (5 bases). The ends were cut back, 3 bases at V and 6 bases at J, with 7 bases in the middle. This CDR3 spans 12 amino acids. Germline lookup yields CDR1 MNHEY and CDR2 SVGAGI.